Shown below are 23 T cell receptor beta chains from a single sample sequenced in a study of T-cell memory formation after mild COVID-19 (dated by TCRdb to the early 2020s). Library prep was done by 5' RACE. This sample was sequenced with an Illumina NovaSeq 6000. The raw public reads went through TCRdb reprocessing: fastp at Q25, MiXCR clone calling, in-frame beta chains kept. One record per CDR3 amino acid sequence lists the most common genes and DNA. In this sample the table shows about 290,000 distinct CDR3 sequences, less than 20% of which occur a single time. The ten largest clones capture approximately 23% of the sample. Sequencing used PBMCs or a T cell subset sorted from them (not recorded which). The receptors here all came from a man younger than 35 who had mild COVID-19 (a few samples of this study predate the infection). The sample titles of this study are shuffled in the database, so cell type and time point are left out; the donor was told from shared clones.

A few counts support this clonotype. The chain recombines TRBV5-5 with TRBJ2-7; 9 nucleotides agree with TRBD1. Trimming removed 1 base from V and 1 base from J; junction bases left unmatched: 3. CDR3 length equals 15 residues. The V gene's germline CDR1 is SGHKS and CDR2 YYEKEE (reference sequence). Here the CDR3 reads CASSLMTGGSYEQYV. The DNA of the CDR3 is TGTGCCAGCAGCTTGATGACAGGGGGTTCCTACGAGCAGTACGTC.

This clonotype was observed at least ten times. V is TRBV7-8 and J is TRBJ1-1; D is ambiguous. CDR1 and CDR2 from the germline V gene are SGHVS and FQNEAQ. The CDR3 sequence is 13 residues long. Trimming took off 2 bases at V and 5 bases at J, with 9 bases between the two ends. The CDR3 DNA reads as TGTGCCAGCAGCTTACAGGTTGGGACTGAAGCTTTCTTT. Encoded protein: CASSLQVGTEAFF.

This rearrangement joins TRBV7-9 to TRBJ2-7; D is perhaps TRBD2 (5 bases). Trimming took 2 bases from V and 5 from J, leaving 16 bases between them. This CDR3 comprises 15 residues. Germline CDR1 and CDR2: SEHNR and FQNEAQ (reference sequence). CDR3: CASSLSAAAGNEQYF. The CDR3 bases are TGTGCCAGCAGCTTATCTGCCGCCGCCGGGAACGAGCAGTACTTC.

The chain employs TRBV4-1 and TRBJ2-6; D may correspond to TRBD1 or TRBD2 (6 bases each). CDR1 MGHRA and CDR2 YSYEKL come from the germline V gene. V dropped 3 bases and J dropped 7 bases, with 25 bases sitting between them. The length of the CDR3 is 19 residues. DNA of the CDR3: TGCGCCAGCAGCCAGGGGGGCATTGGGGGGACCTCTCTAGCCAACGTCCTGACTTTC. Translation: CASSQGGIGGTSLANVLTF.

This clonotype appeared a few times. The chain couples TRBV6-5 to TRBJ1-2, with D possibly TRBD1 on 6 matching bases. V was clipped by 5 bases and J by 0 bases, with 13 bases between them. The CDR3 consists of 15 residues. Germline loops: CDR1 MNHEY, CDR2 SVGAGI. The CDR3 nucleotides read TGTGCCAGCAGTAGGGGGGGGTTCTCTAACTATGGCTACACCTTC. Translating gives CASSRGGFSNYGYTF.

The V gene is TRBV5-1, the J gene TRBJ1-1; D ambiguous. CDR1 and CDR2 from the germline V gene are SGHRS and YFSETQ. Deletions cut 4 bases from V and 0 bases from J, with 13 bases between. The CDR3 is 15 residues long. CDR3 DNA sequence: TGCGCCAGCAGCGTAGACACCACCATGAACACTGAAGCTTTCTTT. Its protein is CASSVDTTMNTEAFF. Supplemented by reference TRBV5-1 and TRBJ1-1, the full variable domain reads KAGVTQTPRYLIKTRGQQVTLSCSPISGHRSVSWYQQTPGQGLQFLFEYFSETQRNKGNFPGRFSGRQFSNSRSEMNVSTLELGDSALYLCASSVDTTMNTEAFFGQGTRLTVV.

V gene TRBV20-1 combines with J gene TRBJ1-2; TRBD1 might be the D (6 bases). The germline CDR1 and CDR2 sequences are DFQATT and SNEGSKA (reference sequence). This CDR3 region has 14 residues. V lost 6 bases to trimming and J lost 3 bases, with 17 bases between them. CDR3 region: CSAGWGAPYYGYTF. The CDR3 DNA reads TGCAGTGCCGGCTGGGGGGCCCCTTACTATGGCTACACCTTC.

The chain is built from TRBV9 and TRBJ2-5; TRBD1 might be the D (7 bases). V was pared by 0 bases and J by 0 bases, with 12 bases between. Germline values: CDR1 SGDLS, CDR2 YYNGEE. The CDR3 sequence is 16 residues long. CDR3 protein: CASSVGQGGYQETQYF. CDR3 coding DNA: TGTGCCAGCAGCGTAGGCCAGGGGGGCTACCAAGAGACCCAGTACTTC. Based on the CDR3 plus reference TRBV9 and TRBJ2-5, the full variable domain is DSGVTQTPKHLITATGQRVTLRCSPRSGDLSVYWYQQSLDQGLQFLIQYYNGEERAKGNILERFSAQQFPDLHSELNLSSLELGDSALYFCASSVGQGGYQETQYFGPGTRLLVL.

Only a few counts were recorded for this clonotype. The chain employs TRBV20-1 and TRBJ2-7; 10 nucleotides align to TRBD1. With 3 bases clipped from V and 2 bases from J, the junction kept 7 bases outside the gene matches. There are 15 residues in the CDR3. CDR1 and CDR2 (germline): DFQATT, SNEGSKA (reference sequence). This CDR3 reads CSASVPGQGPYEQYF. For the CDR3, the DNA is TGCAGTGCTAGCGTACCGGGACAGGGGCCCTACGAGCAGTACTTC.

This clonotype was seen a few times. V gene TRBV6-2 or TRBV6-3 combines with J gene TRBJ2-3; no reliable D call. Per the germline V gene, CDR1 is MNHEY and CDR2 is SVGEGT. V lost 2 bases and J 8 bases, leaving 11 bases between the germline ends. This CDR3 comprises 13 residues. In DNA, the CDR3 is TGTGCCAGCAGTTACATGTGGGTGGGTACGCAGTATTTT. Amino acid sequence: CASSYMWVGTQYF.

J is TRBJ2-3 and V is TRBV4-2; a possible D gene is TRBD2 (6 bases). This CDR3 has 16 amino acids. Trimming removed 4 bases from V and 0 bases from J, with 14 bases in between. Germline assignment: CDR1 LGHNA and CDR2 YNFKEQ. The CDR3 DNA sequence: TGTGCCAGCAGCCCGACGAGTAGCGGAAGCACAGATACGCAGTATTTT. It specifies CASSPTSSGSTDTQYF.

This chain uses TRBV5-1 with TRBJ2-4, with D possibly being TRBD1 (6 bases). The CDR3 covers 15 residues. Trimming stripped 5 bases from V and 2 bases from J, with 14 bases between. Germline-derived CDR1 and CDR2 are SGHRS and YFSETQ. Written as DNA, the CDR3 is TGCGCCAGCAGTTCACTACAGGGATCCAAAAACATTCAGTACTTC. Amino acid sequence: CASSSLQGSKNIQYF.

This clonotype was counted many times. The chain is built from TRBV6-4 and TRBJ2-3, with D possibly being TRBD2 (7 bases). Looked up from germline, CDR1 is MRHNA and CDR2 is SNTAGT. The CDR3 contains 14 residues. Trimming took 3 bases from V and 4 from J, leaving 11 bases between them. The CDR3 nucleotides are TGTGCCAGCAGTGAAGGAGGGGGGGCAGATACGCAGTATTTT. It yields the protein CASSEGGGADTQYF.

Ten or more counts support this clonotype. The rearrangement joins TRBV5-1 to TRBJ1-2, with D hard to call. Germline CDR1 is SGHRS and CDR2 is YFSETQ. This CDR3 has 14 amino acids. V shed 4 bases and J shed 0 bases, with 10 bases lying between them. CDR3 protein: CASSPSGANYGYTF. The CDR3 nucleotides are TGCGCCAGCAGCCCCTCGGGCGCTAACTATGGCTACACCTTC.

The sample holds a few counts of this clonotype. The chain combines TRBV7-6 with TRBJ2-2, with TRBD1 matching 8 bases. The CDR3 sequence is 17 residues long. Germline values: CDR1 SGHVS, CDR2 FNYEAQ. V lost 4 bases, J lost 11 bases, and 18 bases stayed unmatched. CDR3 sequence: CASSSQTVWTGREELFF. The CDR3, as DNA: TGTGCCAGCAGCTCCCAAACCGTCTGGACAGGGCGCGAAGAGCTGTTTTTT.

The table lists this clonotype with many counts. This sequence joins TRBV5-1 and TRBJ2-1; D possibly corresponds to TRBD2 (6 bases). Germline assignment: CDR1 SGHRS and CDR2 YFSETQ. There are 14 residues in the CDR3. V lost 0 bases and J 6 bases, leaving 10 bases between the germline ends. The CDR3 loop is CASSLGAGSNEQFF. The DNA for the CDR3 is TGCGCCAGCAGCTTGGGGGCGGGATCCAATGAGCAGTTCTTC.

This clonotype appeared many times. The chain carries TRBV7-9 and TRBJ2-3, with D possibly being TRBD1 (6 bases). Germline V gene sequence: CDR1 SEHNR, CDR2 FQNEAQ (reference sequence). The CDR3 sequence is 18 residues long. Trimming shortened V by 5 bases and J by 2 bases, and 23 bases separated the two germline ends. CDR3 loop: CASSPLRGQGKDTDTQYF. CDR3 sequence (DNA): TGTGCCAGCAGCCCGTTACGAGGCCAGGGGAAAGACACAGATACGCAGTATTTT.

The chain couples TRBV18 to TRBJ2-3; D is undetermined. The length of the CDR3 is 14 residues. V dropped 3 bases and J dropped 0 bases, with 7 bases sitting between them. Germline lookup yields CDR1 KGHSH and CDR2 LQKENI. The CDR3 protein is CASSPEVSTDTQYF. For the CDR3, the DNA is TGTGCCAGCTCACCGGAAGTTAGCACAGATACGCAGTATTTT. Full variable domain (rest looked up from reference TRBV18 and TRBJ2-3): NAGVMQNPRHLVRRRGQEARLRCSPMKGHSHVYWYRQLPEEGLKFMVYLQKENIIDESGMPKERFSAEFPKEGPSILRIQQVVRGDSAAYFCASSPEVSTDTQYFGPGTRLTVL.

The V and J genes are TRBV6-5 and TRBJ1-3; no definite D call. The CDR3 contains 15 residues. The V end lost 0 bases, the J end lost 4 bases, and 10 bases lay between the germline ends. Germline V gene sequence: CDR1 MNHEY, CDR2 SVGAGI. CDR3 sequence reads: CASSYSPGSGNTIYF. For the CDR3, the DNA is TGTGCCAGCAGTTACTCTCCGGGATCCGGAAACACCATATATTTT.

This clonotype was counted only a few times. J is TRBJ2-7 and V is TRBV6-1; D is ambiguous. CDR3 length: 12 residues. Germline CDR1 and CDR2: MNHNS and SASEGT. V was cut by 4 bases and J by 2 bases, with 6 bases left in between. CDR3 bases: TGTGCCAGCAGTGGCAGTACCTACGAGCAGTACGTC. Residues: CASSGSTYEQYV.

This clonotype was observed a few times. This chain's CDR3 is CASSREGSVGTQYF. In nucleotides, the CDR3 is TGTGCCAGCAGCCGGGAGGGCTCCGTTGGTACCCAGTACTTC. The chain carries TRBV4-2 and TRBJ2-5; 7 bases agree with TRBD2. V lost 4 bases to trimming and J lost 8 bases; unmatched junction nucleotides: 10. This CDR3 spans 14 amino acids. Germline V gene lookup returns CDR1 LGHNA and CDR2 YNFKEQ.

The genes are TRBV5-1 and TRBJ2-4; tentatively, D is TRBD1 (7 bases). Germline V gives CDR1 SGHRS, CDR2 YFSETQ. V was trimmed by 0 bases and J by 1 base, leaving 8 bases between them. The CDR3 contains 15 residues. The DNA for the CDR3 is TGCGCCAGCAGCTTGGCAGGGGGGGCCAAAAACATTCAGTACTTC. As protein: CASSLAGGAKNIQYF.

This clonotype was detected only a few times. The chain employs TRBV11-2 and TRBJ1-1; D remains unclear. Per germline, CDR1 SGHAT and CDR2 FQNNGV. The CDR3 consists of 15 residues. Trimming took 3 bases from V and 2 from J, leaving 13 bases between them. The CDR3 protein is CASSFVEGLNTEAFF. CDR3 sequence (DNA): TGTGCCAGCAGCTTCGTGGAAGGCCTCAACACTGAAGCTTTCTTT.